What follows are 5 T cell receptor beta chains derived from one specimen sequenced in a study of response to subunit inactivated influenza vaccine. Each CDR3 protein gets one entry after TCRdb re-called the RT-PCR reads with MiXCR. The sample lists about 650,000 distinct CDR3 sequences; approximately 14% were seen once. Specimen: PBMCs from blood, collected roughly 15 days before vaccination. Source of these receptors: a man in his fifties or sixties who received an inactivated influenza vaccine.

DNA for the CDR3: TGTGCCAGCAGCAGCGGCGGTGAGCAGTTCTTC. Amino acid sequence: CASSSGGEQFF. The V and J genes are TRBV6-6 and TRBJ2-1, with D possibly TRBD2 on 5 matching bases. Trimming took 6 bases from V and 9 from J, leaving 9 bases between them. The CDR3 has 11 residues. Per the germline V gene, CDR1 is MNHNY and CDR2 is SVGAGI (reference sequence).

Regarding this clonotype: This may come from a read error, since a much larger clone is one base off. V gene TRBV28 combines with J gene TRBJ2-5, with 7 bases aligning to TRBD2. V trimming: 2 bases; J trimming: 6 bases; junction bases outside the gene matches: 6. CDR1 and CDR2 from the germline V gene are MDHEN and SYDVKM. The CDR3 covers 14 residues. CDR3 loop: CASSLGGGVKTQYF. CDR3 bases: TGTGCCAGCAGTTTAGGGGGGGGGGTGAAGACCCAGTACTTC.

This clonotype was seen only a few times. In DNA form, the CDR3 reads TGCGCCAGCAGGACCACGGGTTCGGCAGATACGCAGTATTTT. This encodes CASRTTGSADTQYF. The chain is built from TRBV5-1 and TRBJ2-3; D is ambiguous. V was trimmed by 5 bases and J by 4 bases, leaving 14 bases between them. The CDR3 totals 14 residues. Germline CDR1 reads SGHRS; CDR2 reads YFSETQ.

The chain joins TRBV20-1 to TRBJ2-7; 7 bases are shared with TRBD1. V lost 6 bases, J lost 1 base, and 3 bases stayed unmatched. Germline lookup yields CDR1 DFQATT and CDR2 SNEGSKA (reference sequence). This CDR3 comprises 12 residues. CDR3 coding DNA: TGCAGTGCCTGGACAGGATCCTACGAGCAGTACTTC. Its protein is CSAWTGSYEQYF.

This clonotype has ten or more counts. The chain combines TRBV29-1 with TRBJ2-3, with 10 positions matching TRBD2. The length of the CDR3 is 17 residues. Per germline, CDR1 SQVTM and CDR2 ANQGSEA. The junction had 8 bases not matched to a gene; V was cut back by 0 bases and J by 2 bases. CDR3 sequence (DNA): TGCAGCGTTGAAGATCTTAGGCTAGCGGGAGCCACAGATACGCAGTATTTT. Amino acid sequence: CSVEDLRLAGATDTQYF.